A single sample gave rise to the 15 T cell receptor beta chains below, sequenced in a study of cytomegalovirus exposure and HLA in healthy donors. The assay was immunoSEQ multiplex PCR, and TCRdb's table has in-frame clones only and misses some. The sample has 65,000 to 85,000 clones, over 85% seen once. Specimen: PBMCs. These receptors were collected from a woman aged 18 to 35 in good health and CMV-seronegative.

CDR3: CASPTARGIFYEQYF. In nucleotides, the CDR3 is TGTGCCAGCCCGACTGCCCGGGGGATCTTCTACGAGCAGTACTTC. This chain links TRBV19 with TRBJ2-7, with D perhaps TRBD2 (6 bases). Between the trimmed V and J ends, which lost 9 bases and 3 bases, there was a span of 21 bases. CDR3 length: 15 amino acids. Germline-derived CDR1 and CDR2 are LNHDA and SQIVND (reference sequence). The full variable domain, completed using reference TRBV19 and TRBJ2-7, is DGGITQSPKYLFRKEGQNVTLSCEQNLNHDAMYWYRQDPGQGLRLIYYSQIVNDFQKGDIAEGYSVSREKKESFPLTVTSAQKNPTAFYLCASPTARGIFYEQYFGPGTRLTVT.

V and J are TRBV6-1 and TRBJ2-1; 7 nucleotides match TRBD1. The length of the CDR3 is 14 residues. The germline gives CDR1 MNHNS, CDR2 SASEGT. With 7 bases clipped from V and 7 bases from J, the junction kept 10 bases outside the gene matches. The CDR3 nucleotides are TGTGCCAGCATCGGGACAGCCTCCGGGAATGAGCAGTTCTTC. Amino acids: CASIGTASGNEQFF.

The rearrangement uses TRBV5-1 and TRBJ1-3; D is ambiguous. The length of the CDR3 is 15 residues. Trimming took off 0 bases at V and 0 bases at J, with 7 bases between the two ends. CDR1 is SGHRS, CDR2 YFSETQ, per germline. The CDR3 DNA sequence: TGCGCCAGCAGCTTGGACGGGGTCTCTGGAAACACCATATATTTT. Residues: CASSLDGVSGNTIYF.

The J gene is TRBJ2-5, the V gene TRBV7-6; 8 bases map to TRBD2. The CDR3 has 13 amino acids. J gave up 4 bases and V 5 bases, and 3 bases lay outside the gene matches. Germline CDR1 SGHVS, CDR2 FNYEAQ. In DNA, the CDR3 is TGTGCCAGCAGCCCCGGACTAGCAGAGACCCAGTACTTC. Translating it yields CASSPGLAETQYF.

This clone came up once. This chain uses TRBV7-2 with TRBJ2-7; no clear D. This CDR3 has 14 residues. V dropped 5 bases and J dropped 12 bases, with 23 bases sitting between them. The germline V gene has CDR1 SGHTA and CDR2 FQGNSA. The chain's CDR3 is CASSPSFAENTGYF. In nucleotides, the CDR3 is TGTGCCAGCAGCCCCTCATTTGCGGAGAATACGGGGTACTTC.

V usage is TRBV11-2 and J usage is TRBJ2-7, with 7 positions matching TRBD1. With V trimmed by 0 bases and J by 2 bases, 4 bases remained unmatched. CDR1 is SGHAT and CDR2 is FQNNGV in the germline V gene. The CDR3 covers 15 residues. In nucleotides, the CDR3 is TGTGCCAGCAGCTTAGATTGGACAGGACCCTACGAGCAGTACTTC. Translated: CASSLDWTGPYEQYF. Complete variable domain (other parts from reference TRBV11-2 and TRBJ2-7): EAGVAQSPRYKIIEKRQSVAFWCNPISGHATLYWYQQILGQGPKLLIQFQNNGVVDDSQLPKDRFSAERLKGVDSTLKIQPAKLEDSAVYLCASSLDWTGPYEQYFGPGTRLTVT.

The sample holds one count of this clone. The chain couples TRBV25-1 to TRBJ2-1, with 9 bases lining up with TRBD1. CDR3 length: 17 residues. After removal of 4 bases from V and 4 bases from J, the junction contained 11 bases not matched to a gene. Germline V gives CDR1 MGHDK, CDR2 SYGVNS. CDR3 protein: CASSASPRDRVYNEQFF. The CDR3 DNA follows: TGTGCCAGCAGTGCTTCACCCCGGGACAGGGTTTACAATGAGCAGTTCTTC.

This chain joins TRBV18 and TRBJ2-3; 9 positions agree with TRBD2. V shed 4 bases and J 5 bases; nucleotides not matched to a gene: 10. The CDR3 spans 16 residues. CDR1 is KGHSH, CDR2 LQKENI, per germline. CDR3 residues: CASSQNSGGSGDTQYF. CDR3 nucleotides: TGTGCCAGCTCACAGAATAGCGGGGGTAGTGGAGATACGCAGTATTTT.

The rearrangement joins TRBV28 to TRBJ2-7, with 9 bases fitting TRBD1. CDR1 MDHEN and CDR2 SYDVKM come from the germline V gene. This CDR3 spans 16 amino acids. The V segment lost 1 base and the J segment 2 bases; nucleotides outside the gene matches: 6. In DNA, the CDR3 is TGTGCCAGCAGTTTATTTGGGACAGGGAACACCTACGAGCAGTACTTC. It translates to CASSLFGTGNTYEQYF.

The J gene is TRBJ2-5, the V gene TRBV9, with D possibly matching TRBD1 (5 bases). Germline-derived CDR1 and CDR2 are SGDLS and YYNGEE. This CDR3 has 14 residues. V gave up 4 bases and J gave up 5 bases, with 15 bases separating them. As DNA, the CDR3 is TGTGCCAGCAGCCCCACTCAGGGCCGGGAGACCCAGTACTTC. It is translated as CASSPTQGRETQYF. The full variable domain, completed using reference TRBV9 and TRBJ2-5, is DSGVTQTPKHLITATGQRVTLRCSPRSGDLSVYWYQQSLDQGLQFLIQYYNGEERAKGNILERFSAQQFPDLHSELNLSSLELGDSALYFCASSPTQGRETQYFGPGTRLLVL.

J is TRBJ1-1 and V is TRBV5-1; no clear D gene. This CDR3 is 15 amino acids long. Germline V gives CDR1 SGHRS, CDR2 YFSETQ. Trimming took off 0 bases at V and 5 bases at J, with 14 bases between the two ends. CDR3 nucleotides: TGCGCCAGCAGCTTGGATGGCTCCCCGAGGACTGAAGCTTTCTTT. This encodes CASSLDGSPRTEAFF.

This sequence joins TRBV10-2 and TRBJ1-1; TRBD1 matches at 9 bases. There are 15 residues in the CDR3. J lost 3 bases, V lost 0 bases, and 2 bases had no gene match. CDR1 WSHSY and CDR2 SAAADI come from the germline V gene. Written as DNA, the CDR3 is TGCGCCAGCAGTGAGTCAGACAGGGGGGACACTGAAGCTTTCTTT. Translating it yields CASSESDRGDTEAFF.

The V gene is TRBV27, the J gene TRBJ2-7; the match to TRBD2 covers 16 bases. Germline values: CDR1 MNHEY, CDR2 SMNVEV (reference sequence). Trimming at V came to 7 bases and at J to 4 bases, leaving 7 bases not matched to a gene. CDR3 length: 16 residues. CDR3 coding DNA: TGTGCCAGCATTGGGACTAGCGGGAGGGCTGGTTACGAGCAGTACTTC. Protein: CASIGTSGRAGYEQYF.

The CDR3 DNA follows: TGTGCCAGCAGCTTAGTGGCGTCGGCCGGAGGGGAAAAACTGTTTTTT. It codes for CASSLVASAGGEKLFF. V gene TRBV7-2 combines with J gene TRBJ1-4; no clear D gene. The V gene lost 1 base and the J gene lost 8 bases, with 17 bases spanning the gap. Per germline, CDR1 SGHTA and CDR2 FQGNSA. CDR3 length: 16 amino acids.

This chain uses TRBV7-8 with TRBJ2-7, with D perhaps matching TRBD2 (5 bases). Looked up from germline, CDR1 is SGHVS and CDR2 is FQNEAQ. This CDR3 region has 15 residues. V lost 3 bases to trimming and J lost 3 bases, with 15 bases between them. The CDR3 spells CASSLILESGYEQYF. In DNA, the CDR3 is TGTGCCAGCAGCTTGATACTAGAAAGCGGCTACGAGCAGTACTTC.